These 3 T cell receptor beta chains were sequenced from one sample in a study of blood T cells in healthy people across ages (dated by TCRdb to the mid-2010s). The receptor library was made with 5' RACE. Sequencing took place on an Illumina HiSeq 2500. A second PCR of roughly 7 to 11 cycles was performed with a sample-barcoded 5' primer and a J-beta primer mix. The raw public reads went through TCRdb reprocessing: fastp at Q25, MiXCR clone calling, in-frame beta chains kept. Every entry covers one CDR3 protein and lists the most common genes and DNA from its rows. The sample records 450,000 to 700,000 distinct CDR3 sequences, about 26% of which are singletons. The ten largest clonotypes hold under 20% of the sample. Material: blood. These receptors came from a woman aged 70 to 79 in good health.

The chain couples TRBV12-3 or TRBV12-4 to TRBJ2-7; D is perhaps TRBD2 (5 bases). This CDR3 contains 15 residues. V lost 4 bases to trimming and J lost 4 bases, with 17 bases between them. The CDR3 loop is CASSSGLLPRYEQYF. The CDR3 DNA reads TGTGCCAGCAGTTCTGGACTTCTTCCCAGATACGAGCAGTACTTC.

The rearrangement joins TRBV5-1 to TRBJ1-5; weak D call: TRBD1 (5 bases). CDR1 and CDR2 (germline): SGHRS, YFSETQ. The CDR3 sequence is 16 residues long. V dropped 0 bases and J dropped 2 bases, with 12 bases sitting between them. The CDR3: CASSLVGGAGNQPQHF. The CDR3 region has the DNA TGCGCCAGCAGCTTGGTTGGAGGGGCGGGCAATCAGCCCCAGCATTTT.

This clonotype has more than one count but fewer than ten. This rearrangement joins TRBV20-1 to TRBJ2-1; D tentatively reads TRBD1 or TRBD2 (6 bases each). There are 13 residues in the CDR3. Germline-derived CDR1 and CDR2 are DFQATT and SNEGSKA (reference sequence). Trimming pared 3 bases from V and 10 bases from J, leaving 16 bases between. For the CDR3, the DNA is TGCAGTGCTAGGGGACTCCGGGGGCAAGAGCAGTTCTTC. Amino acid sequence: CSARGLRGQEQFF.